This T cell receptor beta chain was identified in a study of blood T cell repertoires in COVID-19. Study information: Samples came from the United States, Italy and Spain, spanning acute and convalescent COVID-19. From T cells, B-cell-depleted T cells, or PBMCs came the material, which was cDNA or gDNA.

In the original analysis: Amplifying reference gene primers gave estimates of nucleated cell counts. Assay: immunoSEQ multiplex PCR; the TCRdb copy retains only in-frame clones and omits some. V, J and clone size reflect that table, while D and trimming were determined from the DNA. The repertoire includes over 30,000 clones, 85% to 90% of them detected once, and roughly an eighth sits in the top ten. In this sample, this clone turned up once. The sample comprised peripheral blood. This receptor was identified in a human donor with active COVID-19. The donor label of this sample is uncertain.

CDR3 DNA sequence: TGTGCCAGCGCGGGGTGGGGGACAGGACTCCTCCACTTT. It yields the protein CASAGWGTGLLHF. The V and J genes are TRBV5-6 and TRBJ1-6, with 8 positions matching TRBD1. CDR1 and CDR2 (germline): SGHDT, YYEEEE. The trim removed 7 bases at V and 15 bases at J, leaving 12 bases unmatched. CDR3 size: 13 residues.